Listed below are T cell receptor beta chains from one sample, sequenced in a study of blood T cell repertoires in COVID-19. Libraries were prepared by immunoSEQ multiplex PCR; TCRdb keeps only in-frame clonotypes and omits some of them. The sample has over 150,000 clones, roughly 88% seen once. Source material: peripheral blood. All receptors come from a woman aged 35 to 49 with COVID-19, enrolled during active disease. The CDR3 runs from the conserved cysteine through the conserved F or W. The order of the fields is D gene, J gene, V gene, clone size, CDR3 protein, CDR3 DNA. A D gene is named only where the DNA matches it firmly. For some rows the clone size is stated as once, few or many, or as a class when expanded; others skip it.

- | TRBJ2-7 | TRBV18 | - | CASSPPTGFSYEQYF | TGTGCCAGCTCACCACCGACAGGATTCTCCTACGAGCAGTACTTC
- | TRBJ1-5 | TRBV6-6 | - | CASTVGGGGRQPQHF | TGTGCCAGCACGGTGGGTGGGGGGGGAAGACAGCCCCAGCATTTT
TRBD2 | TRBJ2-3 | TRBV4-1 | few | CASSPTGTRGTDTQYF | TGCGCCAGCAGCCCTACCGGGACTAGGGGCACAGATACGCAGTATTTT
TRBD2 | TRBJ2-4 | TRBV27 | - | CASSERLAGGPKNIQYF | TGTGCCAGCAGTGAGCGACTAGCGGGGGGGCCCAAAAACATTCAGTACTTC
- | TRBJ1-2 | TRBV7-9 | once | CASSFVTAQAF | TGTGCCAGCAGCTTTGTGACAGCCCAAGCCTTC
TRBD2 | TRBJ2-7 | TRBV9 | - | CASSSGSGNYEQYF | TGTGCCAGCAGCTCAGGGAGCGGGAACTACGAGCAGTACTTC
TRBD1 | TRBJ2-2 | TRBV9 | - | CASSPRGPQSAGELFF | TGTGCCAGCAGCCCAAGGGGGCCCCAATCGGCCGGGGAGCTGTTTTTT
- | TRBJ2-5 | TRBV11-3 | - | CASSLEGDGETQYF | TGTGCCAGCAGCTTAGAAGGGGATGGAGAGACCCAGTACTTC
TRBD2 | TRBJ2-7 | TRBV10-1 | - | CASSELAGTEQYF | TGCGCCAGCAGTGAACTAGCGGGGACCGAGCAGTACTTC
- | TRBJ2-7 | TRBV3-1/TRBV3-2 | once | CASSNPARGRYEQYF | TGTGCCAGCAGCAACCCCGCGCGGGGGCGATACGAGCAGTACTTC
- | TRBJ1-1 | TRBV5-3 | medium-sized | CARSLVEASRDEAIPHMNTEAFF | TGTGCCAGAAGCTTGGTGGAGGCATCGCGTGACGAAGCCATTCCTCACATGAACACTGAAGCTTTCTTT
TRBD2 | TRBJ2-2 | TRBV18 | - | CASSPPLAGITGELFF | TGTGCCAGCTCACCCCCACTAGCGGGGATCACCGGGGAGCTGTTTTTT
TRBD1 | TRBJ2-1 | TRBV10-1 | once | CASSPRDRGQFF | TGCGCCAGCAGTCCCCGGGACAGGGGGCAGTTCTTC
TRBD2 | TRBJ2-7 | TRBV4-1 | - | CASQGLGYEQYF | TGCGCCAGCCAGGGACTAGGGTACGAGCAGTACTTC
- | TRBJ2-7 | TRBV10-1 | - | CASSEYVSSYEQYF | TGCGCCAGCAGTGAGTACGTGAGCTCCTACGAGCAGTACTTC
- | TRBJ1-6 | TRBV24-1 | - | CATNALLHF | TGTGCCACCAACGCGCTCCTCCACTTT
- | TRBJ2-7 | TRBV21-1 | - | CASSGHSRGPRGYEQYF | TGTGCCAGCAGCGGACACTCCAGGGGCCCTCGGGGATACGAGCAGTACTTC
TRBD1 | TRBJ1-2 | TRBV27 | - | CASSQNLPGQGKGGYTF | TGTGCCAGCAGCCAGAATCTTCCGGGACAGGGAAAGGGTGGCTACACCTTC
- | TRBJ1-6 | TRBV28 | - | CASSWSVGRVGKMNSPLHF | TGTGCCAGCAGTTGGTCAGTAGGCAGGGTAGGAAAAATGAATTCACCCCTCCACTTT
- | TRBJ2-5 | TRBV4-2 | - | CASSQFTEQETQYF | TGTGCCAGCAGCCAATTTACAGAACAAGAGACCCAGTACTTC
- | TRBJ1-4 | TRBV6-5 | - | CASSRTESEKLFF | TGTGCCAGCAGCCGGACAGAATCCGAAAAACTGTTTTTT
- | TRBJ1-5 | TRBV6-2/TRBV6-3 | - | CASSFLQGHQPQHF | TGTGCCAGCAGTTTTTTACAGGGACACCAGCCCCAGCATTTT
TRBD1 | TRBJ1-2 | TRBV2 | - | CASSANLGTGGYGYTF | TGTGCCAGCAGTGCCAATCTCGGGACAGGGGGCTATGGCTACACCTTC
- | TRBJ1-5 | TRBV25-1 | - | CASRNRENQPQHF | TGTGCCAGCAGAAACAGGGAAAATCAGCCCCAGCATTTT
- | TRBJ2-5 | TRBV4-1 | - | CASSLITTQQETQYF | TGCGCCAGCAGCCTAATAACTACACAACAAGAGACCCAGTACTTC
TRBD1 | TRBJ1-1 | TRBV11-2 | once | CASSQGTGYRSTEAFF | TGTGCCAGCAGCCAAGGGACAGGGTATAGATCAACTGAAGCTTTCTTT
- | TRBJ2-2 | TRBV10-1 | - | CASTASGTGELFF | TGCGCCAGCACGGCTAGTGGGACCGGGGAGCTGTTTTTT
TRBD1 | TRBJ2-7 | TRBV10-1 | - | CASSGRTGEQYF | TGCGCCAGCAGTGGCCGGACAGGCGAGCAGTACTTC
TRBD1 | TRBJ1-6 | TRBV19 | few | CASSMTGTGIAPLHF | TGTGCCAGTAGTATGACCGGGACAGGGATAGCACCCCTCCACTTT
TRBD1 | TRBJ1-4 | TRBV19 | - | CASSLPGGINEKLFF | TGTGCCAGTAGCCTCCCAGGGGGCATTAATGAAAAACTGTTTTTT
TRBD2 | TRBJ2-2 | TRBV24-1 | - | CATSDLERSGRAGELFF | TGTGCCACCAGTGATTTGGAGCGGAGCGGGAGGGCCGGGGAGCTGTTTTTT
TRBD2 | TRBJ2-1 | TRBV4-2 | once | CASSQGASGQSGYNEQFF | TGTGCCAGCAGCCAGGGCGCTAGCGGACAAAGCGGCTACAATGAGCAGTTCTTC
TRBD1 | TRBJ1-4 | TRBV30 | - | CAWPNRGRNEKLFF | TGTGCCTGGCCGAACAGGGGCAGAAATGAAAAACTGTTTTTT
TRBD2 | TRBJ2-1 | TRBV7-8 | few | CASSFGLAATSYNEQFF | TGTGCCAGCAGCTTCGGACTAGCGGCCACCTCCTACAATGAGCAGTTCTTC
- | TRBJ1-5 | TRBV19 | once | CASSIPGTQHF | TGTGCCAGTAGTATCCCAGGTACCCAGCATTTT
- | TRBJ1-5 | TRBV10-2 | - | CASSEAQRQPQHF | TGCGCCAGCAGTGAGGCCCAGAGGCAGCCCCAGCATTTT
- | TRBJ1-1 | TRBV5-1 | - | CASSFRGNTEAFF | TGCGCCAGCAGCTTCCGAGGGAACACTGAAGCTTTCTTT
TRBD1 | TRBJ1-1 | TRBV5-4 | - | CASSSRGLDTEAFF | TGTGCCAGCAGCTCCAGGGGGCTGGACACTGAAGCTTTCTTT
- | TRBJ1-2 | TRBV12-3/TRBV12-4 | once | CASSPQGEGGYTF | TGTGCCAGCAGTCCACAGGGTGAGGGTGGCTACACCTTC
- | TRBJ2-3 | TRBV2 | - | CASSRSGSGTDTQYF | TGTGCCAGCAGTAGGTCGGGAAGTGGCACAGATACGCAGTATTTT
- | TRBJ1-3 | TRBV6-6 | - | CASSYRTESGNTIYF | TGTGCCAGCAGTTATCGGACAGAGTCTGGAAACACCATATATTTT
TRBD2 | TRBJ2-5 | TRBV7-2 | few | CASRPKLAGRGETQYF | TGTGCCAGCAGGCCAAAACTAGCGGGGAGGGGAGAGACCCAGTACTTC
- | TRBJ2-7 | TRBV20-1 | - | CSAWPYEQYF | TGCAGTGCCTGGCCCTACGAGCAGTACTTC
- | TRBJ1-3 | TRBV27 | - | CASSMGLHSGNTIYF | TGTGCCAGCAGTATGGGACTCCACTCTGGAAACACCATATATTTT
TRBD1 | TRBJ1-5 | TRBV4-1 | - | CASSHDGTGSNQPQHF | TGCGCCAGCAGCCATGACGGGACAGGTAGCAATCAGCCCCAGCATTTT
- | TRBJ2-6 | TRBV6-4 | - | CASSPQGRGGANVLTF | TGTGCCAGCAGTCCTCAGGGGCGAGGTGGGGCCAACGTCCTGACTTTC
- | TRBJ1-2 | TRBV6-5 | - | CASHERGGGYGYTF | TGTGCCAGCCATGAGAGGGGAGGGGGTTATGGCTACACCTTC
- | TRBJ2-3 | TRBV12-5 | - | CASGLRTDTQYF | TGTGCTAGTGGTCTTCGGACAGATACGCAGTATTTT
TRBD1 | TRBJ1-2 | TRBV4-2 | - | CASRKSSRGQGADGYTF | TGTGCCAGCAGGAAGAGTAGTAGGGGACAGGGGGCCGATGGCTACACCTTC
- | TRBJ1-6 | TRBV6-5 | - | CASRSNSPLHF | TGTGCCAGCAGGAGTAATTCACCCCTCCACTTT
- | TRBJ2-3 | TRBV24-1 | - | CATSPGTDTQYF | TGTGCCACCAGCCCAGGGACAGATACGCAGTATTTT
- | TRBJ2-7 | TRBV28 | - | CASRLPRDEQYF | TGTGCCAGCAGACTCCCCCGGGACGAGCAGTACTTC